These T cell receptor beta chains were read from a single sample in a study of blood T cell repertoires in COVID-19. Clones were sequenced by immunoSEQ multiplex PCR, and TCRdb holds only the in-frame ones, with some missing. The sample lists 80,000 or so clones, roughly 78% occurring once. Sequenced material: peripheral blood. These receptors were obtained from a human donor in a cohort sampled during active COVID-19. Both conserved end residues are part of each CDR3. The D gene is left open where the match is weak. Size is omitted from some rows. Given values are once, few, many or a class for expanded clones.

CDR3 length,D gene,J gene,clone size,V gene,CDR3 DNA,CDR3 protein
17,TRBD1,TRBJ2-7,.,TRBV28,TGTGCCAGCAGTCCCACCCCCGGGACAGCCCCTGGGGTCGAGCAGTACTTC,CASSPTPGTAPGVEQYF
14,.,TRBJ2-7,once,TRBV7-9,TGTGCCAGCAGCCATTGGCGGGGTTACGGCGAGCAGTACTTC,CASSHWRGYGEQYF
12,.,TRBJ2-1,.,TRBV7-2,TGTGCCAGCAGCTTAGACGCGGTTAAGCAGTTCTTC,CASSLDAVKQFF
15,.,TRBJ2-7,.,TRBV6-5,TGTGCCACCTTGATTCGGGGGAAGGGGCACTACGAGCAGTACTTC,CATLIRGKGHYEQYF
15,.,TRBJ2-7,once,TRBV7-2,TGTGCCAGCAGCTTAATAACAGCCCCACTGTACGAGCAGTACTTC,CASSLITAPLYEQYF
15,.,TRBJ2-7,.,TRBV5-5,TGTGCCAGCAGTGGGTCGGGTTCCAACACCTACGAGCAGTACTTC,CASSGSGSNTYEQYF
12,.,TRBJ1-1,.,TRBV6-6,TGTGCCCTCCAAGGGGTTCGAACTGAAGCTTTCTTT,CALQGVRTEAFF
12,.,TRBJ1-2,.,TRBV29-1,TGCAGCGTTATTTGGGGGCCTGATGGCTACACCTTC,CSVIWGPDGYTF
17,TRBD2,TRBJ2-5,.,TRBV7-8,TGTGCCAGCAGCCCCATAGCGGGGGGTACGTACCAAGAGACCCAGTACTTC,CASSPIAGGTYQETQYF
15,.,TRBJ1-1,.,TRBV4-2,TGTGCCAGCAGCCAAGCCGGGAAAGGGTTCCCTGAAGCTTTCTTT,CASSQAGKGFPEAFF
17,TRBD2,TRBJ2-3,.,TRBV5-1,TGCGCCAGCAGCTTGGCCCCGCGGGGGGGCGGTACAGATACGCAGTATTTT,CASSLAPRGGGTDTQYF
14,.,TRBJ1-5,.,TRBV19,TGTGCCAGTAGTTCACAGGGAAGCAATCAGCCCCAGCATTTT,CASSSQGSNQPQHF
14,.,TRBJ1-5,.,TRBV6-5,TGTGCCAGCACCGAGGGGAGGGTCGGCCAGCCCCAGCATTTT,CASTEGRVGQPQHF
14,.,TRBJ2-7,.,TRBV6-4,TGTGCCAGCAGTACAGAACCCTCATCGGGGGAGCAGTACTTC,CASSTEPSSGEQYF
13,.,TRBJ1-4,.,TRBV25-1,TGTGCCAGCAGTAAGGCAGGGATTGAAAAACTGTTTTTT,CASSKAGIEKLFF
13,.,TRBJ2-7,.,TRBV7-3,TGTGCCAGCAGCCCTACTGGGTCGGGCGAGCAGTACTTC,CASSPTGSGEQYF
17,TRBD1,TRBJ1-1,.,TRBV13,TGTGCCAGCAGCTTGCCAAAGGAGGGACAGATGAACACTGAAGCTTTCTTT,CASSLPKEGQMNTEAFF
16,.,TRBJ2-1,.,TRBV18,TGTGCCAGCTCTCCCTCTGATAGGCAGGATTGGAATGAGCAGTTCTTC,CASSPSDRQDWNEQFF
16,TRBD1,TRBJ2-7,.,TRBV14,TGTGCCAGCAGACGCACGGGACAGGGGACCTCCTACGAGCAGTACTTC,CASRRTGQGTSYEQYF
10,TRBD1,TRBJ1-2,.,TRBV29-1,TGCAGCGCGGACAGGGATGGCTACACCTTC,CSADRDGYTF
17,TRBD2,TRBJ2-7,few,TRBV5-1,TGCGCCAGCAGTAAAACGACTAGCGGGGGGCCCACCTACGAGCAGTACTTC,CASSKTTSGGPTYEQYF
15,TRBD1,TRBJ2-7,.,TRBV4-1,TGCGCCACCCGGGACAGGGTTGGGGATTCCTACGAGCAGTACTTC,CATRDRVGDSYEQYF
12,TRBD1,TRBJ2-7,.,TRBV11-2,TGTGCCAGCAGCTTGGGGACAGCCGAGCAGTACTTC,CASSLGTAEQYF
14,TRBD1,TRBJ2-7,few,TRBV9,TGTGCCAGCAGCCGTGTGGACAGGGCGGGAGAGCAGTACTTC,CASSRVDRAGEQYF
16,TRBD1,TRBJ1-5,.,TRBV9,TGTGCCAGCAGCGTAGGGACAGGGTCTAGCAATCAGCCCCAGCATTTT,CASSVGTGSSNQPQHF
13,.,TRBJ1-2,.,TRBV19,TGTGCCAGTACAGGGGATCGTGCTAGAGGCTACACCTTC,CASTGDRARGYTF
14,TRBD2,TRBJ2-7,.,TRBV10-1,TGCGCCAGCAGGCGGACTAGGCACGGATACGAGCAGTACTTC,CASRRTRHGYEQYF
10,.,TRBJ2-7,.,TRBV28,TGTGCCAGCAGTAGCGGCGAGCAGTACTTC,CASSSGEQYF
13,TRBD1,TRBJ1-2,.,TRBV6-5,TGTGCCAGCAGACGACAGGGGGCGAGAGGCTACACCTTC,CASRRQGARGYTF
14,.,TRBJ2-7,once,TRBV11-3,TGTGCCAGCAGCTTAGATCTCCTAGCCCACGAGCAGTACTTC,CASSLDLLAHEQYF
13,.,TRBJ2-1,.,TRBV9,TGTGCCAGCAGCATCCGGGGTAGCGATGAGCAGTTCTTC,CASSIRGSDEQFF
15,TRBD1,TRBJ2-2,.,TRBV19,TGTGCCAGTAGCTCCGGGACAGCGAACACCGGGGAGCTGTTTTTT,CASSSGTANTGELFF
15,TRBD1,TRBJ1-6,.,TRBV5-5,TGTGCCAGCAGCTCTTCGACAGGGGCCAATTCACCCCTCCACTTT,CASSSSTGANSPLHF
13,TRBD1,TRBJ2-7,.,TRBV10-3,TGTGCCATTGGGACAGGCCGAACCTACGAGCAGTACTTC,CAIGTGRTYEQYF
19,.,TRBJ2-2,.,TRBV4-3,TGCGCCAGCAGCCAAGACAGTTTCTCCCTTTATGCGAACACCGGGGAGCTGTTTTTT,CASSQDSFSLYANTGELFF